The 18 T cell receptor beta chains in this list originate from one sample, sequenced in a study of shared clonotypes between healthy human individuals. Produced via immunoSEQ multiplex PCR; TCRdb's table is partial and in-frame only. Of 2 million to 2.5 million clones listed, 93% were seen once; the top ten hold 0.35% to 0.5%. Sequenced input: naive CD4+ T cells from PBMCs. Subset: CD45RA+ positively selected. These receptors all stem from a man younger than 35 in good health. Some clones in this sample may be carry-over from other donors' samples.

The chain has TRBV28 and TRBJ1-5; D might be TRBD1 (6 bases). V lost 7 bases, J lost 4 bases, and 23 bases lay in between. Germline CDR1 and CDR2: MDHEN and SYDVKM. This CDR3 contains 17 residues. CDR3 in amino acids: CASKSGGAPKRNQPQHF. In DNA, the CDR3 is TGTGCCAGCAAGTCGGGGGGCGCCCCAAAACGAAATCAGCCCCAGCATTTT.

As to this clone: Other DNA sequences in this specimen translate into the identical CDR3. The DNA of the CDR3 is TGTGCCAGCAGCTTAGGCAGGGATCAGCCCCAGCATTTT. As protein: CASSLGRDQPQHF. The chain couples TRBV11-2 to TRBJ1-5, with a possible D match to TRBD1 (5 bases). Trimming pared 1 base from V and 5 bases from J, leaving 6 bases between. The CDR3 spans 13 residues. CDR1 and CDR2 from the germline V gene are SGHAT and FQNNGV. Variable domain in full (rest from reference TRBV11-2 and TRBJ1-5): EAGVAQSPRYKIIEKRQSVAFWCNPISGHATLYWYQQILGQGPKLLIQFQNNGVVDDSQLPKDRFSAERLKGVDSTLKIQPAKLEDSAVYLCASSLGRDQPQHFGDGTRLSIL.

The CDR3 reads CAWTHGQANEKLFF. The CDR3 nucleotides read TGTGCCTGGACCCATGGACAGGCTAATGAAAAACTGTTTTTT. The chain is built from TRBV30 and TRBJ1-4, with TRBD1 matching 7 bases. This CDR3 comprises 14 residues. Germline trimming cut 4 bases from V and 3 bases from J; bases unmatched to any gene: 5. Germline values: CDR1 GTSNPN, CDR2 SVGIG (reference sequence).

The sample holds one count of this clone. The chain employs TRBV19 and TRBJ1-5; D remains ambiguous. V lost 1 base and J lost 7, with 17 bases in between. The CDR3 is made up of 16 amino acids. CDR1 is LNHDA and CDR2 is SQIVND in the germline V gene (reference sequence). The CDR3 DNA is TGTGCCAGTAGTATAGGGCTCATCCCCTCGGGGCAGCCCCAGCATTTT. Protein sequence: CASSIGLIPSGQPQHF.

The chain couples TRBV28 to TRBJ1-4; 11 nucleotides agree with TRBD1. The CDR3 runs to 17 residues. Germline CDR1 is MDHEN and CDR2 is SYDVKM. V lost 2 bases, J lost 4 bases, and 6 bases stayed unmatched. CDR3 sequence reads: CASSLRTGGRGNEKLFF. The CDR3 coding sequence is TGTGCCAGCAGTTTAAGGACAGGGGGCAGGGGTAATGAAAAACTGTTTTTT.

The V gene is TRBV28, the J gene TRBJ1-1; D may be TRBD1 (5 bases). Trimming stripped 2 bases from V and 8 bases from J, with 18 bases between. The CDR3 covers 15 residues. CDR1 and CDR2 (germline): MDHEN, SYDVKM. The CDR3: CASSLISQGRGEAFF. The CDR3 region has the DNA TGTGCCAGCAGTTTAATTTCCCAGGGTAGAGGCGAAGCTTTCTTT.

The genes are TRBV10-3 and TRBJ1-2; unclear D gene. Germline V gene sequence: CDR1 ENHRY, CDR2 SYGVKD. The V and J ends lost 0 bases and 4 bases respectively, with 6 bases between them. The CDR3 is 13 residues long. The CDR3 is CAISESFVYGYTF. CDR3 sequence (DNA): TGTGCCATCAGTGAGTCTTTTGTCTATGGCTACACCTTC.

The J gene is TRBJ2-3, the V gene TRBV7-6; no reliable D call. CDR3 length equals 17 residues. Germline V gene lookup returns CDR1 SGHVS and CDR2 FNYEAQ. The germline V and J ends were trimmed by 5 bases and 0 bases, with 18 bases remaining between them. The CDR3 DNA follows: TGTGCCAGCAGCCCGTCCGGGCGGTCCCCTAGCACAGATACGCAGTATTTT. Translation gives CASSPSGRSPSTDTQYF.

The chain joins TRBV28 to TRBJ2-7; TRBD1 matches 7 bases. J lost 5 bases, V lost 5 bases, and 3 bases had no gene match. The CDR3 sequence is 12 residues long. The germline V gene encodes CDR1 MDHEN and CDR2 SYDVKM. The CDR3: CASSQDRHEQYF. The CDR3 DNA follows: TGTGCCAGCAGTCAGGACAGGCACGAGCAGTACTTC.

The chain uses TRBV28 and TRBJ2-2, with 9 bases aligning to TRBD1. The CDR3 has 17 amino acids. Germline CDR1 reads MDHEN; CDR2 reads SYDVKM. With 5 bases clipped from V and 6 bases from J, the junction kept 13 bases outside the gene matches. The CDR3 nucleotides read TGTGCCAGCAGTCGACCCGGGACAGGGAGTAGGGCCGGGGAGCTGTTTTTT. The encoded protein is CASSRPGTGSRAGELFF.

The CDR3 DNA reads TGTGCCACTGCGGACAGTCCGCCTGGGGCCAACGTCCTGACTTTC. Translation: CATADSPPGANVLTF. The V call is TRBV19, the J call TRBJ2-6; D might be TRBD1 (6 bases). The CDR3 is 15 amino acids. Germline V gene sequence: CDR1 LNHDA, CDR2 SQIVND (reference sequence). The germline V and J ends were trimmed by 10 bases and 2 bases, with 15 bases remaining between them.

The gene calls are TRBV4-3 and TRBJ2-3; 7 nucleotides agree with TRBD1. The CDR3 sequence is 16 residues long. Germline V lookup: CDR1 LGHNA, CDR2 YSLEER. V shed 0 bases, J shed 4 bases, and the junction held 7 bases outside the gene matches. In DNA form, the CDR3 reads TGCGCCAGCAGCCAAGATGGGACAGTGGGGGCAGATACGCAGTATTTT. Translating it yields CASSQDGTVGADTQYF.

This clone appeared once. CDR3 DNA: TGTGCCAGCAGCCCCCTTCTCTTTCGACAGGGGGCAGGGGACAATGAGCAGTTCTTC. Its translation is CASSPLLFRQGAGDNEQFF. The rearrangement joins TRBV5-4 to TRBJ2-1, with 10 bases matching TRBD1. Per germline, CDR1 SGHNT and CDR2 YYREEE (reference sequence). Trimming at V came to 4 bases and at J to 5 bases, leaving 18 bases not matched to a gene. The CDR3 is made up of 19 amino acids.

Note on this clone: This sample includes further DNA sequences coding for the same CDR3. The gene calls are TRBV27 and TRBJ1-4, with TRBD1 as a possible D gene (5 bases). Between the trimmed V and J ends, which lost 3 bases and 0 bases, there was a span of 8 bases. There are 15 residues in the CDR3. Germline-derived CDR1 and CDR2 are MNHEY and SMNVEV (reference sequence). CDR3 in DNA: TGTGCCAGCAGTTTGGGGGGGGCAACTAATGAAAAACTGTTTTTT. Its translation: CASSLGGATNEKLFF.

The gene calls are TRBV7-8 and TRBJ2-3, with 10 nucleotides matching TRBD2. In germline, CDR1 is SGHVS, CDR2 FQNEAQ. J lost 2 bases, V lost 5 bases, and 7 bases had no gene match. The CDR3 covers 16 residues. CDR3 loop: CASSRRTSGSTDTQYF. The CDR3 nucleotides are TGTGCCAGCAGCCGCCGGACTAGCGGATCCACAGATACGCAGTATTTT.

V and J are TRBV6-1 and TRBJ1-4; 8 positions agree with TRBD1. This CDR3 has 14 amino acids. Germline CDR1 and CDR2: MNHNS and SASEGT. The V segment lost 6 bases and the J segment 8 bases; nucleotides outside the gene matches: 8. CDR3 loop: CASRDDRGWEKLFF. DNA for the CDR3: TGTGCCAGCAGGGACGACAGGGGTTGGGAAAAACTGTTTTTT.

The chain is built from TRBV5-8 and TRBJ1-1; D gene uncertain. The germline gives CDR1 SGHTS, CDR2 YDEGEE. V was shortened by 1 base and J by 3 bases, with 4 bases between the two germline ends. This CDR3 comprises 12 residues. Here the CDR3 reads CASSLPDTEAFF. Written as DNA, the CDR3 is TGTGCCAGCAGCTTGCCAGACACTGAAGCTTTCTTT.

This chain joins TRBV27 and TRBJ1-6; 7 bases align to TRBD1. V was pared by 3 bases and J by 5 bases, with 7 bases of the junction left unmatched. Per the germline V gene, CDR1 is MNHEY and CDR2 is SMNVEV (reference sequence). The CDR3 sequence is 16 residues long. The CDR3 sequence is CASSFRTGQNNSPLHF. The CDR3 region has the DNA TGTGCCAGCAGTTTTCGAACGGGACAGAATAATTCACCCCTCCACTTT.